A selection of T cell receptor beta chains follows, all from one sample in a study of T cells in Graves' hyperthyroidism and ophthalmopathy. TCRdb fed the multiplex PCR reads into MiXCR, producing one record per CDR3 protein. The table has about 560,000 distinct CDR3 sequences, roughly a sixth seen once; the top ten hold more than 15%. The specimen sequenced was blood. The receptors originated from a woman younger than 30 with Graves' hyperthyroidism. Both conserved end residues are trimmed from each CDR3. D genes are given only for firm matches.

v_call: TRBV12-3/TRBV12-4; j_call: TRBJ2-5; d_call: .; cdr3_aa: ASSSLGGLQETQY
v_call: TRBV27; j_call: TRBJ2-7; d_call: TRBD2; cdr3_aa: ASGLAGGTSYEQY
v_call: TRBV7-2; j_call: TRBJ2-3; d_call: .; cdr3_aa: ASSIRTSDTQY
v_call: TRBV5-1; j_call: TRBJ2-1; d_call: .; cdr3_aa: ASSPRGAGVEQF
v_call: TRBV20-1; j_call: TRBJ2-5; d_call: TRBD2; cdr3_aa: SASGRLAGAKYQETQY
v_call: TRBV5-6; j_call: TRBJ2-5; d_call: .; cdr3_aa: ASSAAGTQY
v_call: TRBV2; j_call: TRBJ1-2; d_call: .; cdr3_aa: ASRPGGAPNYGYT
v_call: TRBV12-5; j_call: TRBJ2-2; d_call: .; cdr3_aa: ASGLPRPGQFSAGELF
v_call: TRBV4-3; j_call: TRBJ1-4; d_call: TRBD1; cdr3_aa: ASSQDPGQVIEKLF
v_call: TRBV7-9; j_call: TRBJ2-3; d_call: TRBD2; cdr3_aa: ASSLSGTSGATDTQY
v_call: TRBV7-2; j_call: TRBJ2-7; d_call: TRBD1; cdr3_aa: ASSLASGGGYEQY